The TCR beta chain under discussion was sequenced for a study of cytomegalovirus exposure and HLA in healthy donors. The CDR3 is 16 residues long. Germline CDR1 and CDR2: LNHDA and SQIVND (reference sequence). V was clipped by 5 bases and J by 2 bases; unmatched bases: 1. Primers for the PCR totalled 60 Vbeta and 13 Jbeta. Libraries were prepared by immunoSEQ multiplex PCR; TCRdb keeps only in-frame clonotypes and omits some of them. The sample holds fewer than 250,000 clones, more than 75% seen once. The chain employs TRBV19 and TRBJ2-6, with 12 bases fitting TRBD1. The clonotype comes from a woman aged 45-59 years in good health and CMV-seronegative. Material for sequencing was PBMCs. CDR3 DNA: TGTGCCAGTAGTGGGACAGGGGGCGCTGGGGCCAACGTCCTGACTTTC. It encodes CASSGTGGAGANVLTF.